This T cell receptor beta chain originates from a study of cytomegalovirus exposure and HLA in healthy donors (dated by TCRdb to about 2017). For the study in its entirety: According to an earlier analysis of several hundred of the donors, roughly 180 million T cells yielded 117 million unique TCR beta sequences and approximately 300 Gb of sequence data. The genetic ancestry cluster associated with self-reported Caucasian donors included 81% of the roughly 410 genotyped donors. Rather than using new phenotypic data, the later analysis identified candidate immune exposures from TCR beta sequences and from how often those sequences occurred across donors. To predict cytomegalovirus infection status, the study brought together high-throughput TCR immunosequencing, statistical association of individual TCRs with disease status, and machine learning. A later genetic analysis used genome-wide SNP genotypes for about 65% of the 666 donors, treating that subset as a discovery cohort. The aim of the study was to test whether cataloging public T cell receptors could identify signatures of past pathogen exposure. The study used immunosequencing to profile the T cell repertoires of 670 or so subjects and linked those repertoires to cytomegalovirus serostatus. An earlier analysis of approximately 500 of the donors applied high-throughput TCR beta sequencing to assess whether each TCR beta V gene segment acted as functional or pseudogenic. The number of typed donors differed by locus: about 620-630 for A, B, C, DRB1 and DQB1; 500 to 550 for DQA1; 600 to 610 for DPA1; and roughly 450 for DPB1. A later analysis re-examined previously published TCR beta repertoires from roughly 650 donors and added high-resolution HLA genotyping to investigate patterns of TCR occurrence. Every repertoire in the discovery cohort had been generated on one and the same sequencing platform. Because of strong linkage in the cohort, four to six DR-DQ haplotypes were treated as single units for association and clustering. Donor age, sex, ethnicity and CMV serostatus were compiled alongside the repertoire data. Around 300 gigabases of sequencing data and tens of millions of unique TCR sequences were included in an early release covering under 650 HLA-typed donors. Along with the approximately 650-subject first cohort, a separate validation cohort of roughly 110 different subjects was used. HLA typing included class I and class II loci at four-digit resolution. Across some 400 genotyped donors of the cohort, an average of about 240,000 unique TCR beta nucleotide sequences per donor were sequenced, and roughly 20% of those sequences were non-productive. The research as a whole found: An association between a missense DCLRE1C variant and V-gene and J-gene trimming of TCR beta chains was found in a later genetic analysis and replicated in an independent cohort. In a later analysis, the rate of TCR association differed among HLA loci, with DRB1 alleles having the most associated TCRs and HLA-C alleles having the fewest. Specific HLA alleles were associated with 15,000 to 20,000 TCR beta sequences at a false discovery rate of 0.05 in a later analysis. The presence/absence analyses assumed that sequencing depth was roughly uniform across donors, and that assumption may not be true. A cluster of highly shared sequence variants was judged likely to be a technical artifact of the sequencing pipeline. This cohort had only TCR beta chains sequenced, and the lack of alpha or paired-chain data limited which features could be detected. The classifier was reported to diagnose cytomegalovirus status with high specificity and sensitivity in both the original cohort and the validation cohort. A further reported finding was that TCR beta sequences accurately predicted the HLA-A and HLA-B alleles for most subjects in the first cohort. Because HLA typing was missing for some donors at each locus, association tests included only the typed subset. When HLA alleles, especially DR and DQ, strongly co-occurred, attributing TCR associations to individual alleles was difficult. Because counts were too low, seventeen rarely observed V segments, including chromosome 9 orphons, were excluded from the earlier analysis of around 590 of the donors. Correlated functional status among segregating V segments might reflect linkage disequilibrium, but an unknown experimental factor could not be ruled out. The 87-base-pair reads could not distinguish some IMGT-functional V segments, including TRBV6-2 and TRBV6-3, so those segments were excluded. A few of the identified cytomegalovirus-associated TCR beta chains were confirmed in vitro to be specific for cytomegalovirus antigens. In a later analysis, HLA-associated TCR beta chains were found to be more clonally expanded and to have lower generation probabilities than equally common non-associated chains. Immune exposure information for the cohort was limited to CMV serostatus. While some public TCRs were present in many individuals, most TCR sequences turned up only very rarely across donors. The study gave a list of under 200 TCR beta chains associated with cytomegalovirus. Compared with the approximately 700-donor mean, donors in an Asian-associated ancestry cluster had fewer N-insertions in productive TCRs, according to a later genetic analysis. According to the authors, the approach could potentially be generalized to other disease states and immunological phenotypes. According to a later analysis, parvovirus B19, influenza, CMV and Epstein-Barr virus appeared linked to several top co-occurrence clusters. According to a later analysis, most CMV-associated TCR beta chains appeared to be HLA-restricted, and the HLA associations seemed to be driven largely by CMV exposure. In an earlier analysis of approximately 590 of the donors, most TCR beta V segments appeared in productive rearrangements about 87% or about 30% of the time, broadly matching IMGT annotations.

Taken from cysteine to phenylalanine, the CDR3 has 16 residues. Only the CDR3 DNA stays, 48 bases, in frame from base 1. V and J lose 6 bases and 2 bases, and a span of 20 bases separates them. CDR1 and CDR2 are read off the germline V gene as LGHNT and FRNRAP. To prepare the library, the immunoSEQ multiplex PCR assay was applied. For the multiplex PCR, a mixture combining 60 forward primers for TCR Vbeta segments and 13 reverse primers for TCR Jbeta segments was used. The CDR3 region of rearranged TCR beta genes was amplified from genomic DNA by a multiplex PCR assay. The amplified TCR beta libraries were sequenced on the Illumina HiSeq System as 87-base-pair reads. The study's own analysis went as follows. In a later analysis, tens of millions of unique TCR beta chains were counted across the 690 or so repertoires, and about 10 million of these chains were shared by at least two donors. To remove PCR and sequencing errors, raw reads were error-corrected and collapsed into unique sequences using a nearest-neighbor algorithm that merged closely related sequences. Alignment of CDR3 sequences to IMGT reference sequences was used to assign V, D and J gene segments. For a sequence to be retained, at least a six-nucleotide match to both a V gene segment and a J gene segment was required. Rearrangements were called productive when the CDR3 lacked stop codons and stayed in frame with V and J; all others were non-productive. Following IMGT convention, CDR3 was defined as the stretch from the second conserved V-encoded cysteine to the conserved J-encoded phenylalanine. The earlier analysis of roughly 590 of the donors excluded any sequence lacking an unambiguous match to a single V gene segment. An earlier analysis of 450 to 650 of the donors called V segments functional above 56.7% productive rearrangements and segregating when the between-donor standard deviation exceeded 5%. A statistical classification framework was developed to diagnose cytomegalovirus status using the catalog of TCR beta chain sequences. In a later analysis, V and J genes were assigned by comparing TCR nucleotide sequences against IMGT/GENE-DB human TR gene sequences. In a later analysis, CDR3 sequences and most-parsimonious VDJ recombination scenarios were assigned using the TCRdist pipeline. A later analysis defined each TCR beta chain by its CDR3 amino acid sequence plus V-gene family, and excluded reads lacking a unique V-gene family. As a way to deal with suspected cross-contamination and a sequencing artifact, a later analysis dropped over 550 nucleotide sequences that were highly shared and had low generation probability. A later analysis calculated a clonal expansion index for each public chain from normalized within-repertoire ranks of inferred template counts. Generation probabilities in a later analysis came from a VDJ recombination model fitted to out-of-frame rearrangements, and those results were checked against IGoR. In a later analysis, hypergeometric tests were used to score TCR-TCR, TCR-HLA and TCR-CMV co-occurrence, with a repertoire-size bias correction applied to TCR pairs. To estimate false discovery rates, a later analysis permuted the HLA or CMV assignments 20 times. In a later analysis, co-occurring TCRs were grouped with DBSCAN, and TCRdist sequence similarity was added when clustering was performed within HLA-allele-positive subsets. For co-occurrence clustering, repertoires with fewer than 30,000 or more than 120,000 public chains were excluded, along with a handful of repertoires with anomalous nucleotide sharing. TCRdb took over this immuneACCESS table, retaining in-frame rearrangements with V and J assigned. Such tables are incomplete; in checked studies, under half of the missing clones stem from an unresolved V gene, and the remainder is unexplained. From that table come the V and J calls and clone size; the DNA was used to work out D and trimming. This sample's table contains fewer than 85,000 clones. In total, the top ten clones hold about 3.8% of the sample.

Remarks on this clone: This receptor's antigen is unknown.

In total, about 650 healthy bone marrow donors made up the cohort. At the time of sampling, all cohort members were nominally healthy, though unrecorded immune exposures were likely present. The donor tested CMV seropositive and was one of the 289 seropositive cohort members. Every donor gave a peripheral blood sample, and the peripheral blood mononuclear cells from that sample were used for TCR beta sequencing. Genomic DNA extraction from the blood cell samples was performed with the Qiagen DNeasy Blood Extraction Kit. Rearrangement joined TRBV12-5 to TRBJ2-7; perhaps TRBD1 is the D gene, with 5 bases matching. Sequenced input: PBMCs. The sequence was collected from a female donor in good health and CMV-seropositive. Here the CDR3 is given as CASGHNDSPVAYEQYF. The sequence in DNA is TGTGCTAGTGGACACAATGACAGTCCGGTCGCCTACGAGCAGTACTTC.